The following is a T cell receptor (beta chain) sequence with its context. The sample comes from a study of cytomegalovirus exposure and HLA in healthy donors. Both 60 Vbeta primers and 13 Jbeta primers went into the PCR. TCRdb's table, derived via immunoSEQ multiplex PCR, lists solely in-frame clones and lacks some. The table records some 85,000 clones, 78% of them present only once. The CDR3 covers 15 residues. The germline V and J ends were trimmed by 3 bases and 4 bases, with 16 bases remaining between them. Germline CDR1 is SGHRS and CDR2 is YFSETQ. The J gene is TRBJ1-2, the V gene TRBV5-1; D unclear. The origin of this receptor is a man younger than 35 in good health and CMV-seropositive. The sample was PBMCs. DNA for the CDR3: TGCGCCAGCAGCTCCGCGGGGATATTGGGCTATGGCTACACCTTC. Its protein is CASSSAGILGYGYTF.